This T cell receptor (beta chain) comes out of a study of blood T cell repertoires in COVID-19. The wider study: PBMCs, B-cell-depleted T cells, or T cells provided the cDNA or gDNA that made up the material.

Germline V CDR1 and CDR2: SGHKS, YYEKEE (reference sequence). The CDR3 runs 15 residues. Trimming removed 0 bases from V and 3 bases from J; junction bases left unmatched: 2. This clone was counted between two and nine times. Only in-frame clones appear in the TCRdb table, and some are missing; sequencing was by immunoSEQ multiplex PCR. This sample has more than 55,000 clones, with around 89% found just once. The J gene is TRBJ2-1, the V gene TRBV5-5, with TRBD1 matching over 8 bases. This TCR came from a woman between 65 and 79 years old with acute or convalescent COVID-19. The sample taken for sequencing was peripheral blood. CDR3 amino acids: CASSLDRGYYNEQFF. The CDR3 region has the DNA TGTGCCAGCAGCTTGGACAGGGGGTACTACAATGAGCAGTTCTTC.